This T cell receptor beta chain was sequenced for a study of blood T cell repertoires in COVID-19 (dated by TCRdb to between 2020 and 2021). Context from the whole study: The collaborator samples originated in the United States, Italy and Spain and spanned the acute and convalescent phases of COVID-19. The material from the prospective study consisted of cDNA or gDNA derived from T cells, B-cell-depleted T cells, or PBMCs. Subjects who had been exposed to COVID-19, were actively infected with it, or had recovered from it provided the deeply sampled blood TCRbeta repertoires that made up the dataset. The repertoires were made available in a free public database intended to serve as a resource for research on the immune response to SARS-CoV-2. Samples came from the ongoing ImmuneRACE study (first 160 participants) plus 1,254 subjects from 6 global collaborators. Nearly every sample came with metadata listing a de-identified subject ID, COVID-19 status, age in years and sex. Where available, HLA class I and class II types were taken from metadata supplied by the sample provider and were not determined by assay-based typing.

Overall study results and their limits: Clinical and demographic metadata were provided uncurated, with the amount varying by source and participant.

Turning to this clone: No antigen is known for it. No much larger clonotype is one base removed from it; base qualities were not supplied.

TCRbeta CDR3 regions were amplified from genomic DNA by means of the immunoSEQ Assay, a bias-controlled multiplex PCR. The study's own analysis went as follows. Within the assay, amplification of reference gene primers was used to estimate how many nucleated cells each sample contained. To quantify the absolute abundance of each unique TCRbeta CDR3 rearrangement, sequence reads were collapsed and filtered. Productive Simpson clonality was computed per sample as the square root of Simpson's diversity index over productive rearrangements. The table was pulled from immuneACCESS by TCRdb, which kept in-frame rearrangements only. Such tables lose some clones; where checked, under half of the loss comes from unresolved V genes, and the rest has no known cause. V and J calls plus clone size are reproduced from that table; the DNA served to infer D and trimming. In all, the sample holds about 250,000 clones, and about nine tenths of those were seen once. Together, the top ten hold 1.5% to 2% of the sample.

Samples from volunteer blood donors who had recovered from COVID-19 were contributed by a second Seattle source. The collaborating institutions used their own protocols to collect whole blood in K2EDTA tubes. For TCRbeta analysis, collaborator samples were shipped as frozen whole blood, as isolated PBMCs, or as DNA extracted from either sample type. The CDR3 runs 14 residues from the cysteine to the phenylalanine. CDR3 DNA is the only sequence kept; it has 42 bases, read in frame from the first base. The germline ends are 17 bases apart after V is trimmed by 11 bases and J by 1 base. The germline V gene specifies SNHLY as CDR1 and FYNNEI as CDR2.

The sequencing sample was made of peripheral blood. The clonotype comes from an older woman who had recovered from COVID-19. This chain is built from TRBV2 and TRBJ2-5, with no D gene named confidently. CDR3 loop: CASSVGRVQETQYF. Here is the DNA: TGTGCCTCCAGCGTAGGCAGAGTCCAAGAGACCCAGTACTTC.